Listed below are T cell receptor beta chains from one sample, sequenced in a study of T cell changes during pregnancy in multiple sclerosis. The protocol was immunoSEQ multiplex PCR, while the TCRdb copy is restricted to in-frame clones and leaves out a portion. This sample has about 120,000 clones, with approximately 95% found just once. Sequenced here: peripheral blood, sampled before pregnancy. Every receptor here comes from a female donor with multiple sclerosis, enrolled in a pregnancy study. Both conserved end residues are part of each CDR3. The D gene is left open where the match is weak. Clone sizes are given selectively: once, few, many, or a class where the clone is expanded.

clone_size,j_call,d_call,v_call,cdr3_aa,cdr3_nt
.,TRBJ2-3,TRBD1,TRBV15,CATALTGGYTDTQYF,TGTGCCACCGCCCTGACAGGGGGCTACACAGATACGCAGTATTTT
.,TRBJ2-4,TRBD1,TRBV7-8,CASSPTGVGNIQYF,TGTGCCAGCAGCCCGACAGGGGTGGGGAACATTCAGTACTTC
.,TRBJ2-5,TRBD1,TRBV7-2,CASSFSSTGIQETQYF,TGTGCCAGCAGCTTCAGTTCGACAGGGATACAAGAGACCCAGTACTTC
.,TRBJ1-1,TRBD1,TRBV30,CAWGTGMNTEAFF,TGTGCCTGGGGGACAGGGATGAACACTGAAGCTTTCTTT
.,TRBJ2-3,.,TRBV9,CASSRGGWRTDTQYF,TGTGCCAGCAGTAGGGGGGGTTGGAGGACAGATACGCAGTATTTT
once,TRBJ2-5,TRBD1,TRBV5-6,CASSSGQVWETQYF,TGTGCCAGCAGCTCTGGACAGGTATGGGAGACCCAGTACTTC
once,TRBJ1-5,TRBD1,TRBV19,CASSATLGQGSNQPQHF,TGTGCCAGTAGTGCGACCCTTGGACAGGGAAGCAATCAGCCCCAGCATTTT
.,TRBJ2-7,.,TRBV19,CASSTPLTGAGEQYF,TGTGCCAGTAGTACCCCTCTAACAGGCGCCGGGGAGCAGTACTTC
.,TRBJ2-3,TRBD2,TRBV7-3,CASSPSGREIDTQYF,TGTGCCAGCAGCCCCTCTGGGCGGGAGATAGATACGCAGTATTTT
.,TRBJ2-7,TRBD1,TRBV19,CASSIGSGTGVVAEQYF,TGTGCCAGTAGTATAGGTTCTGGGACAGGGGTAGTCGCGGAGCAGTACTTC
.,TRBJ1-2,.,TRBV6-1,CASSEQGTIDNYGYTF,TGTGCCAGCAGCGAACAGGGTACCATCGATAACTATGGCTACACCTTC
.,TRBJ1-1,.,TRBV5-1,CASSLRGIDTEAFF,TGCGCCAGCAGCTTGCGAGGGATTGACACTGAAGCTTTCTTT
.,TRBJ2-7,TRBD1,TRBV30,CAWSVRQGSYEQYF,TGTGCCTGGAGTGTACGACAGGGGAGCTACGAGCAGTACTTC
.,TRBJ2-3,.,TRBV7-5,CVRSLERVTDTQYF,TGTGTCAGAAGCTTAGAACGGGTCACAGATACGCAGTATTTT
.,TRBJ1-5,TRBD1,TRBV27,CASSPTGGGNQPQHF,TGTGCCAGCAGTCCGACAGGGGGAGGCAATCAGCCCCAGCATTTT
.,TRBJ2-2,.,TRBV7-6,CASSPQEAGATGELFF,TGTGCCAGCAGCCCCCAGGAGGCAGGCGCCACCGGGGAGCTGTTTTTT
.,TRBJ2-2,.,TRBV10-3,CASSDGSGAGELFF,TGTGCCAGCAGTGATGGGTCCGGGGCCGGGGAGCTGTTTTTT
.,TRBJ2-4,TRBD2,TRBV29-1,CSVGGGGGKNIQYF,TGCAGCGTTGGGGGGGGTGGGGGCAAAAACATTCAGTACTTC
.,TRBJ2-1,TRBD1,TRBV9,CASSHGTASYNEQFF,TGTGCCAGCAGCCACGGGACAGCTTCCTACAATGAGCAGTTCTTC
.,TRBJ1-5,TRBD1,TRBV6-1,CASGQGYQPQHF,TGTGCCAGCGGACAGGGATATCAGCCCCAGCATTTT
.,TRBJ1-1,.,TRBV2,CASLRTGPHTEAFF,TGTGCCAGTCTTCGCACAGGGCCGCACACTGAAGCTTTCTTT
.,TRBJ1-2,.,TRBV30,CAWSIQGTGYGYTF,TGTGCCTGGAGTATCCAGGGAACGGGCTATGGCTACACCTTC
.,TRBJ2-7,TRBD2,TRBV12-5,CASGFDPVGTRTYEQYF,TGTGCTAGTGGTTTTGACCCTGTCGGGACTAGGACCTACGAGCAGTACTTC
.,TRBJ2-7,TRBD2,TRBV11-3,CASSLGAGVEYEQYF,TGTGCCAGCAGCTTAGGAGCGGGAGTAGAGTACGAGCAGTACTTC
.,TRBJ2-7,.,TRBV7-3,CASSFQGGPSEQYF,TGTGCCAGCAGCTTCCAGGGGGGACCAAGCGAGCAGTACTTC
.,TRBJ2-1,TRBD2,TRBV4-1,CASSVTGLAGEQFF,TGCGCCAGCAGCGTGACGGGACTAGCGGGTGAGCAGTTCTTC
.,TRBJ1-2,TRBD1,TRBV28,CASSSPGQGVPSYGYTF,TGTGCCAGCAGTTCGCCGGGACAGGGGGTACCGTCCTATGGCTACACCTTC
.,TRBJ2-7,TRBD1,TRBV6-6,CASSYSDRAGEQYF,TGTGCCAGCAGTTACTCTGACAGGGCAGGGGAGCAGTACTTC
.,TRBJ2-1,TRBD1,TRBV5-1,CASSLSGQSYNEQFF,TGCGCCAGCAGCTTATCGGGACAGAGCTACAATGAGCAGTTCTTC
.,TRBJ2-3,TRBD1,TRBV5-4,CASTRGQGAETDTQYF,TGTGCCAGCACCCGGGGGCAGGGGGCGGAAACAGATACGCAGTATTTT
.,TRBJ2-2,.,TRBV18,CASSSWGDTGELFF,TGTGCCAGCTCATCCTGGGGGGACACCGGGGAGCTGTTTTTT